Described below is a single T cell receptor (beta chain) sequence and its context. One end of the junction varies from germline; a read error may be responsible. Researchers ran the PCR with 60 Vbeta and 13 Jbeta primers. Data came from immunoSEQ multiplex PCR; TCRdb stores just in-frame clones and leaves some out. In the table there are about 140,000 clones, 75% of which are singletons. The data were taken from a study of cytomegalovirus exposure and HLA in healthy donors. The CDR3 sequence is 14 residues long. Germline V gives CDR1 MDHEN, CDR2 SYDVKM. Sequencing used PBMCs. The J gene is TRBJ2-5, the V gene TRBV28, with D possibly matching TRBD2 (6 bases). The TCR sequence derives from a man aged 25-45 years in good health and CMV-seronegative. The CDR3 coding sequence is TGTGCCGGCAGCCGGCGGGGAGCTCAAGAGACCCAGTACTTC. This gives the protein CAGSRRGAQETQYF. Full variable domain (rest looked up from reference TRBV28 and TRBJ2-5): DVKVTQSSRYLVKRTGEKVFLECVQDMDHENMFWYRQDPGLGLRLIYFSYDVKMKEKGDIPEGYSVSREKKERFSLILESASTNQTSMYLCAGSRRGAQETQYFGPGTRLLVL.